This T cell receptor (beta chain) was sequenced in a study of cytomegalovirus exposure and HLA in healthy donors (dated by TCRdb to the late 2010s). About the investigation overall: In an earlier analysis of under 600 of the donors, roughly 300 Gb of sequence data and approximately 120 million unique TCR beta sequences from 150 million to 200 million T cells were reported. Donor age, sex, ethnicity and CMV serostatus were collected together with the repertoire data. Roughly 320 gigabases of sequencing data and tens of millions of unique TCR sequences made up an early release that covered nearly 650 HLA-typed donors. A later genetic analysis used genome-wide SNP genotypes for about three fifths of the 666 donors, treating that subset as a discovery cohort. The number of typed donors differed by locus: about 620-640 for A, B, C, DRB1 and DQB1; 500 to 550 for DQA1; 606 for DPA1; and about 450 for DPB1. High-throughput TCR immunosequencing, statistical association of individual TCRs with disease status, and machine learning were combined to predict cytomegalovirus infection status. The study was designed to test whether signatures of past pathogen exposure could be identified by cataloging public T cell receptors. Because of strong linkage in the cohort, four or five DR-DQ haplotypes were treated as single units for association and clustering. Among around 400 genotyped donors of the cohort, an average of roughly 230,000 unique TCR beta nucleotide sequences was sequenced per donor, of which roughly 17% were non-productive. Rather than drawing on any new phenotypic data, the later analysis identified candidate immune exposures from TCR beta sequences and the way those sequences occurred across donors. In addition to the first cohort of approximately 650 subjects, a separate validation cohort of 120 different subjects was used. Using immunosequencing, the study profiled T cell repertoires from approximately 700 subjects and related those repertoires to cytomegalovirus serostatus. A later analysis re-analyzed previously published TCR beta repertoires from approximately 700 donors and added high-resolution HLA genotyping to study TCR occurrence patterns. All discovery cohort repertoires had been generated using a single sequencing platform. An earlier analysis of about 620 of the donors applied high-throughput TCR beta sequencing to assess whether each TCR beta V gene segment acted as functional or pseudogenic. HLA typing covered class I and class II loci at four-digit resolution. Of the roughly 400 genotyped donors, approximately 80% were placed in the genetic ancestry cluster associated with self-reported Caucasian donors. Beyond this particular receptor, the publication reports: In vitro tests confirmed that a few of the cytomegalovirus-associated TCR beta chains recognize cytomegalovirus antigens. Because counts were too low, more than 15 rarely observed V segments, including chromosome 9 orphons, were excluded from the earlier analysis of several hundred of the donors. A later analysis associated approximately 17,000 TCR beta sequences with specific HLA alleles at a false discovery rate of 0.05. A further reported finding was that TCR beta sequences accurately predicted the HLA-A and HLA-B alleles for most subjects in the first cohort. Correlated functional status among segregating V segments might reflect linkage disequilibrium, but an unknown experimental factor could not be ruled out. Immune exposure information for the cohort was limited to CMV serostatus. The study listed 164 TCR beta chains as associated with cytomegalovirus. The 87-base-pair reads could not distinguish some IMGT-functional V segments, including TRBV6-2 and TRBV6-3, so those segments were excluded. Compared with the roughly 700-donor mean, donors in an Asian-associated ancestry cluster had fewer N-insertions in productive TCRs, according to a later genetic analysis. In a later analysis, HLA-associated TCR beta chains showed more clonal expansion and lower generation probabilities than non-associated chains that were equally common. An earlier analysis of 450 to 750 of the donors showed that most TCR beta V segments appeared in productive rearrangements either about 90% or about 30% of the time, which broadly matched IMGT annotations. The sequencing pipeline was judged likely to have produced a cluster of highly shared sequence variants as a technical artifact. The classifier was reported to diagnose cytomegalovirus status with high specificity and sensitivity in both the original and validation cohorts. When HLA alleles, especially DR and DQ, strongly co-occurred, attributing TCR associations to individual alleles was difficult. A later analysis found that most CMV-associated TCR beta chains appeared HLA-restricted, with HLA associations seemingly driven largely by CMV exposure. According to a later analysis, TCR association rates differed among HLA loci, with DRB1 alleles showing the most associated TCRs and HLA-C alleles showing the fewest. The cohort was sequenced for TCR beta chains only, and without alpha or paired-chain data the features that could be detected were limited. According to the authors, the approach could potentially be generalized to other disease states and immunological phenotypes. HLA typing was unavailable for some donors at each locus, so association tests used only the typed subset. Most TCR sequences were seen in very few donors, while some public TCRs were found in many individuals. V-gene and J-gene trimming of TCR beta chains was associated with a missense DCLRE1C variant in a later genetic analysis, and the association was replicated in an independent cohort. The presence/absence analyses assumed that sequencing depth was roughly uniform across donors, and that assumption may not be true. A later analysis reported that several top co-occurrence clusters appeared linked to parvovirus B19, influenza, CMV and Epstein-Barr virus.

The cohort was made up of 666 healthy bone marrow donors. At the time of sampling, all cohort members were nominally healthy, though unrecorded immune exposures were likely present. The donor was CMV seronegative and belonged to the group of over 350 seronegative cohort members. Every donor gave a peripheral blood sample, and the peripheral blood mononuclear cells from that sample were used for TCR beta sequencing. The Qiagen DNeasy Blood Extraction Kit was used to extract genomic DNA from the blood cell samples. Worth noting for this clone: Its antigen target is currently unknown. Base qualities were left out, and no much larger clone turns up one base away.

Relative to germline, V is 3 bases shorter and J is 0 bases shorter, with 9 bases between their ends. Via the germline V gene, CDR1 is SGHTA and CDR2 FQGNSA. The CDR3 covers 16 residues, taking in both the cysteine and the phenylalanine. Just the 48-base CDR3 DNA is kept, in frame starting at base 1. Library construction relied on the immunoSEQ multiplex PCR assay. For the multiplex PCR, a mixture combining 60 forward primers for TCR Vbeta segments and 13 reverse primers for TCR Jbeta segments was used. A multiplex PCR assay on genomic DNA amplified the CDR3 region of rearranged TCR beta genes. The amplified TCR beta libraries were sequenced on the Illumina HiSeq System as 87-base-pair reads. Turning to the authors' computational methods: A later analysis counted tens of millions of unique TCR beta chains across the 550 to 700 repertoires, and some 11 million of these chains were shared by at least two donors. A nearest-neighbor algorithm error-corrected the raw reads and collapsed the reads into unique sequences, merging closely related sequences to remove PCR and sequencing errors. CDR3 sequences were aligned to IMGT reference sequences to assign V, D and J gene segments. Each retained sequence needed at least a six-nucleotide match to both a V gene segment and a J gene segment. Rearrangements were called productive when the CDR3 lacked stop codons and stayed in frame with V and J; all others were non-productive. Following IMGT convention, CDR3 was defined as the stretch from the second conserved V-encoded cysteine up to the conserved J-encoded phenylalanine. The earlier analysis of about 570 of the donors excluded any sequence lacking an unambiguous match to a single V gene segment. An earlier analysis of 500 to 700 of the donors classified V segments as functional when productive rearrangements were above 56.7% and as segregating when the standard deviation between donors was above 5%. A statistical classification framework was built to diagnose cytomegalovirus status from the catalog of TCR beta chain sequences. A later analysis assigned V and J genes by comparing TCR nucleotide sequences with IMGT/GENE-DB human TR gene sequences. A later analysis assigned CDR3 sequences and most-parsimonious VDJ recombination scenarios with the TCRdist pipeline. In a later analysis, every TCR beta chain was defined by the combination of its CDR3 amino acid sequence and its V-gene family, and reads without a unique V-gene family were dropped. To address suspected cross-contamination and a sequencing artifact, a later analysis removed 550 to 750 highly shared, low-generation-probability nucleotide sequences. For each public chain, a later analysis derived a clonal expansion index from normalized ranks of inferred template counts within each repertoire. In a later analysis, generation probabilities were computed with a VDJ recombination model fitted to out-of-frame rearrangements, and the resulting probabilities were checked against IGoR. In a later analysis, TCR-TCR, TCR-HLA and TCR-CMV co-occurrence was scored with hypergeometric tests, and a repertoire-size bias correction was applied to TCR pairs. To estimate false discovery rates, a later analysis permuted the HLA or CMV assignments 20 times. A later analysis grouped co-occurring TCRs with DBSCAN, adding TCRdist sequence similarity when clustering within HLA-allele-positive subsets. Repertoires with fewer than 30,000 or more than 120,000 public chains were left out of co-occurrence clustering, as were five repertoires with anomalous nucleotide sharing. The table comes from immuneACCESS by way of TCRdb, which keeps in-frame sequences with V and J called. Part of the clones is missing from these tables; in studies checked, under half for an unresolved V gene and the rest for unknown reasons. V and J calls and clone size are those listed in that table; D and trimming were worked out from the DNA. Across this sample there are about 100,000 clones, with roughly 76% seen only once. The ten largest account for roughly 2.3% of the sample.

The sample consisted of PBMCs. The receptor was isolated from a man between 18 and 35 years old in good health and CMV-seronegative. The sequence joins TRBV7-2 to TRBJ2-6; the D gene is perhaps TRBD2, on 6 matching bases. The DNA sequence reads TGTGCCAGCAGCTTCGGAGGGCCCTCTGGGGCCAACGTCCTGACTTTC. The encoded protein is CASSFGGPSGANVLTF.